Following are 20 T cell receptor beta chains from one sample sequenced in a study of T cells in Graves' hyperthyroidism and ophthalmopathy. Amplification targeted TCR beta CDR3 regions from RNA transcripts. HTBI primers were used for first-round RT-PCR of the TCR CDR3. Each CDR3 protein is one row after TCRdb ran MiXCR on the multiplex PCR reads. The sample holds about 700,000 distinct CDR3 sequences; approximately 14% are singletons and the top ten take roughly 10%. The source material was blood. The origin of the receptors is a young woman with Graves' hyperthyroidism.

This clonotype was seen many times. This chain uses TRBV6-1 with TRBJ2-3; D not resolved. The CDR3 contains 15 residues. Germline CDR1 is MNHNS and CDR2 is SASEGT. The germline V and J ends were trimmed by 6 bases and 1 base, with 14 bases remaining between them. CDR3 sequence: CASSPVPGGTDTQYF. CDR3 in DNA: TGTGCCAGCAGCCCAGTCCCAGGCGGCACAGATACGCAGTATTTT.

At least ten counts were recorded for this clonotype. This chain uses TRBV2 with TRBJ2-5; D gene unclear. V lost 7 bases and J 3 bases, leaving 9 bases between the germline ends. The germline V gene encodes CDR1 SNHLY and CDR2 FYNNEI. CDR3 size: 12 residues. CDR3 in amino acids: CASTLMEETQYF. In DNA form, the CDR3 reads TGTGCCAGCACCCTCATGGAAGAGACCCAGTACTTC.

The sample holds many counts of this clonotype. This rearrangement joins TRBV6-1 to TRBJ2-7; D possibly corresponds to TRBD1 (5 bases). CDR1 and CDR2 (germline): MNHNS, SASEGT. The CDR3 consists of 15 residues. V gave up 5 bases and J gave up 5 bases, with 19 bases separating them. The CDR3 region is CASSLQGTAVDEQYF. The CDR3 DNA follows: TGTGCCAGCAGTCTTCAGGGTACCGCCGTGGACGAGCAGTACTTC.

The CDR3 protein is CASSPVTGDSSTDTQYF. The CDR3 coding sequence is TGTGCCAGCTCACCAGTGACAGGGGACTCTAGCACAGATACGCAGTATTTT. The chain is built from TRBV18 and TRBJ2-3; TRBD1 aligns across 8 bases. The germline V gene has CDR1 KGHSH and CDR2 LQKENI. The length of the CDR3 is 17 residues. With 2 bases clipped from V and 0 bases from J, the junction kept 7 bases outside the gene matches.

The CDR3 DNA sequence: TGTGCCACCAGTGACCCGAGGAGCGGGAGTTACAATGAGCAGTTCTTC. Translating gives CATSDPRSGSYNEQFF. This rearrangement joins TRBV24-1 to TRBJ2-1; 8 bases are a match to TRBD2. The CDR3 has 16 residues. Germline V lookup: CDR1 KGHDR, CDR2 SFDVKD. The J segment lost 4 bases and the V segment lost 4 bases, leaving 8 bases of the junction unmatched.

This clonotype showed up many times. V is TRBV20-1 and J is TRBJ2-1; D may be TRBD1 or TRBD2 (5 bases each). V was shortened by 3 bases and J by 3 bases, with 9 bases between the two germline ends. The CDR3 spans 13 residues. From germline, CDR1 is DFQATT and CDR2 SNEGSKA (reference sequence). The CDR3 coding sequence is TGCAGTGCTAGGAGGGGTTACTACAATGAGCAGTTCTTC. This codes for CSARRGYYNEQFF.

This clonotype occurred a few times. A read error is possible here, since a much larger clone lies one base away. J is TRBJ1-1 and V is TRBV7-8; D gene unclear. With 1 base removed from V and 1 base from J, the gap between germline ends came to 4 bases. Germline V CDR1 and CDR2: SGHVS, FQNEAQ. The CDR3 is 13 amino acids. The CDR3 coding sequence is TGTGCCAGCAGCTTAGACCAGAACACTGAAGCTTTCTTT. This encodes CASSLDQNTEAFF.

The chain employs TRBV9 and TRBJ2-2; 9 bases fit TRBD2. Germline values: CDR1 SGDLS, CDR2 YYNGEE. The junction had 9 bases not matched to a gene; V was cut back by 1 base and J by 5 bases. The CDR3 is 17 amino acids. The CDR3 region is CASSVNLAGSKTGELFF. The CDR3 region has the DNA TGTGCCAGCAGCGTAAACCTAGCGGGGAGTAAAACCGGGGAGCTGTTTTTT.

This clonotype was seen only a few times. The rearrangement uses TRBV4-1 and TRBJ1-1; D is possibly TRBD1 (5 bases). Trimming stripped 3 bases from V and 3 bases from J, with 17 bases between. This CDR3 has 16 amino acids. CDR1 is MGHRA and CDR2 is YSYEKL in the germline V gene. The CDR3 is CASSQLQGFYDTEAFF. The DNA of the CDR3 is TGCGCCAGCAGCCAGCTCCAGGGATTTTACGACACTGAAGCTTTCTTT.

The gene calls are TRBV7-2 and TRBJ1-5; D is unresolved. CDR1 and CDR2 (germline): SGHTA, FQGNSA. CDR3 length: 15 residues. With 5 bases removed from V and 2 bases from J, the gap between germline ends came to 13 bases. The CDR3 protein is CASSTFTGGNQPQHF. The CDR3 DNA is TGTGCCAGCAGCACATTCACGGGAGGCAATCAGCCCCAGCATTTT. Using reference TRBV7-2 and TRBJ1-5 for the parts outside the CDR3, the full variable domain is GAGVSQSPSNKVTEKGKDVELRCDPISGHTALYWYRQSLGQGLEFLIYFQGNSAPDKSGLPSDRFSAERTGGSVSTLTIQRTQQEDSAVYLCASSTFTGGNQPQHFGDGTRLSIL.

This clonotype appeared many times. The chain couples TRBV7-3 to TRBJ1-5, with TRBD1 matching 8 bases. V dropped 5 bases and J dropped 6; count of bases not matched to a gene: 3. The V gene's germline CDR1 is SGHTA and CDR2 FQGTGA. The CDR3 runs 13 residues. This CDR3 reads CASSTDRGQPQHF. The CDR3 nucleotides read TGTGCCAGCAGCACCGACAGGGGTCAGCCCCAGCATTTT.

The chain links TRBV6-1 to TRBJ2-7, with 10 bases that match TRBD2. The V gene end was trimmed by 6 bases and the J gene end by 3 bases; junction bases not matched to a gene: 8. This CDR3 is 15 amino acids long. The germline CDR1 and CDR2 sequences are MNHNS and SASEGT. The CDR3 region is CASRVSSGSIYEQYF. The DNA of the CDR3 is TGTGCCAGCAGGGTATCTAGCGGGAGTATCTACGAGCAGTACTTC.

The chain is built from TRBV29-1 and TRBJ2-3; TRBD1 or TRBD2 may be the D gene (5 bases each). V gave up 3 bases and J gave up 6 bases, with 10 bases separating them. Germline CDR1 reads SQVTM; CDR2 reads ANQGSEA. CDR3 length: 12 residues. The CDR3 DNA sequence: TGCAGCGTTGATCTAGGGACGGATACGCAGTATTTT. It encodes CSVDLGTDTQYF.

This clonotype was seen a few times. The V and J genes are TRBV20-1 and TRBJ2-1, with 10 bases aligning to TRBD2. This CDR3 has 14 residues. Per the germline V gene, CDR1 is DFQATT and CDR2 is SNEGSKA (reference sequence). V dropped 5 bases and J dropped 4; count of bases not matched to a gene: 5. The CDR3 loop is CSAETSGTYNEQFF. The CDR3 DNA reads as TGCAGTGCTGAAACTAGCGGGACTTACAATGAGCAGTTCTTC.

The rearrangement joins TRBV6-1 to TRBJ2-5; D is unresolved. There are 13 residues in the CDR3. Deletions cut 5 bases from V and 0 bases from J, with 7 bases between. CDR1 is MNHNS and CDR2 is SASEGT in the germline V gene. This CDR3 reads CASSWSYQETQYF. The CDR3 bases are TGTGCCAGCAGTTGGAGCTACCAAGAGACCCAGTACTTC.

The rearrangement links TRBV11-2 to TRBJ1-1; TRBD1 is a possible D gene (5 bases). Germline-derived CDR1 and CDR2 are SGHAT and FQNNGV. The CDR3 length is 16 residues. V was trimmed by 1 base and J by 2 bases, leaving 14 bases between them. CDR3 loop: CASSLGQRQSNTEAFF. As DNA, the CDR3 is TGTGCCAGCAGCTTAGGCCAAAGACAGTCAAACACTGAAGCTTTCTTT.

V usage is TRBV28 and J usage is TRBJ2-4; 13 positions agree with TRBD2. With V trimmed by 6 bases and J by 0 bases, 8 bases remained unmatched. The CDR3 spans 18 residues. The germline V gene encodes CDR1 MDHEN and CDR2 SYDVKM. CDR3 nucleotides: TGTGCCAGCAGCACCGGGACTAGCGGGAAGTTAGCCAAAAACATTCAGTACTTC. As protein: CASSTGTSGKLAKNIQYF.

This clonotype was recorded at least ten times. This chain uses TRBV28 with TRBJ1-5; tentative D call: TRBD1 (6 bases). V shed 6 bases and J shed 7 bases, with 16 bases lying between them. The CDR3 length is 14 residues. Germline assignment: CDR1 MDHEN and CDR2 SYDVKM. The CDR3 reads CASSQGGWGQPQHF. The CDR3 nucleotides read TGTGCCAGCAGCCAAGGGGGGTGGGGACAGCCCCAGCATTTT.

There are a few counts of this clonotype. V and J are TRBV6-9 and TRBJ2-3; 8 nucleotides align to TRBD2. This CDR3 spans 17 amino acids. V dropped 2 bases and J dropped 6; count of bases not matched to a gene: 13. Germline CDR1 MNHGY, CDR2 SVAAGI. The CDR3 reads CASSYRLAGMEGDTQYF. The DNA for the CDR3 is TGTGCCAGCAGTTATCGCCTAGCGGGTATGGAGGGGGATACGCAGTATTTT.

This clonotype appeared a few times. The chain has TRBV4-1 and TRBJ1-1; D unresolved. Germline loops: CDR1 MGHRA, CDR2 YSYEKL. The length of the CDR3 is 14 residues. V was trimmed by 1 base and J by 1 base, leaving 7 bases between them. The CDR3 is CASSQGPGNTEAFF. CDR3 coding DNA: TGCGCCAGCAGCCAAGGCCCAGGGAACACTGAAGCTTTCTTT.